This TCR beta chain was captured in a study of shared clonotypes between healthy human individuals. Study in general: Those who served as donors were a couple of women and a few men between the ages of 18 and 49. Study outcomes and limitations: Sampling involved blood alone; tissue repertoires likely differ.

Sequenced by immunoSEQ multiplex PCR; TCRdb stores in-frame clones only, minus some. Among around 940,000 clones listed, more than 75% were seen once. A remark on this clone: Its antigen is unknown.

Only Caucasian adults living in Nashville, Tennessee served as donors. The CDR3 totals 17 residues. CDR1 is SGHRS, CDR2 YFSETQ, per germline. V lost 4 bases, J lost 7 bases, and 10 bases stayed unmatched. Specimen: memory CD4+ T cells sorted from blood. Subset indicated: CD45RA-negative fraction. This chain links TRBV5-1 with TRBJ2-3; 15 nucleotides line up with TRBD2. The sequence came from a man aged 18 to 30 in good health. The CDR3 sequence: CASSPGLAGGLGNTQYF. For the CDR3, the DNA is TGCGCCAGCAGCCCCGGACTAGCGGGGGGGCTAGGGAATACGCAGTATTTT.